The 4 T cell receptor beta chains listed next were all sequenced from one sample in a study of PD-1 and CTLA-4 blockade in melanoma (dated by TCRdb to the early 2020s). Library method: the immunoSEQ multiplex PCR assay. TCRdb re-hosts the immuneACCESS table, in-frame sequences only. Its copies lack some clones; in the studies checked, an unresolved V gene accounts for under half of them, and the cause for the rest is not known. The sample profile shows over 25,000 clones; around 90% of them were found once. The top ten clones comprise about 8.9% of the sample. Sequences were derived from CD8+ T cells from peripheral blood, sampled before anti-PD-1 treatment. The receptors originated from a human donor with melanoma.

For the CDR3, the DNA is TGTGCCAGCAGCTCAGGACAGGGGAACAATGAGCAGTTCTTC. Translated: CASSSGQGNNEQFF. This chain uses TRBV7-6 with TRBJ2-1; 9 bases align to TRBD1. The J segment lost 5 bases and the V segment lost 4 bases, leaving 3 bases of the junction unmatched. Germline CDR1 reads SGHVS; CDR2 reads FNYEAQ. The CDR3 is 14 residues long. The full variable domain, with the rest looked up from reference TRBV7-6 and TRBJ2-1, is GAGVSQSPRYKVTKRGQDVALRCDPISGHVSLYWYRQALGQGPEFLTYFNYEAQQDKSGLPNDRFSAERPEGSISTLTIQRTEQRDSAMYRCASSSGQGNNEQFFGPGTRLTVL.

The J gene is TRBJ2-7, the V gene TRBV11-3; unclear D gene. CDR1 SGHNT and CDR2 YENEEA come from the germline V gene. Trimming stripped 4 bases from V and 6 bases from J, with 16 bases between. This CDR3 comprises 14 residues. In nucleotides, the CDR3 is TGTGCCAGCAGCTCCGACATTACTCCAGGCGAGCAGTACTTC. It codes for CASSSDITPGEQYF.

The gene calls are TRBV7-6 and TRBJ1-5; D gene uncertain. The V end lost 8 bases, the J end lost 4 bases, and 12 bases lay between the germline ends. Looked up from germline, CDR1 is SGHVS and CDR2 is FNYEAQ. This CDR3 spans 13 amino acids. The CDR3 nucleotides read TGTGCCAGCGGAGATGGGGTAAATCAGCCCCAGCATTTT. The encoded protein is CASGDGVNQPQHF.

In this sample, this clone turned up once. The chain carries TRBV30 and TRBJ1-1; D ambiguous. The CDR3 contains 13 residues. Deletions cut 2 bases from V and 6 bases from J, with 13 bases between. Germline assignment: CDR1 GTSNPN and CDR2 SVGIG (reference sequence). The chain's CDR3 is CAWSFAAEAEAFF. The CDR3 nucleotides read TGTGCCTGGAGTTTCGCAGCCGAGGCTGAAGCTTTCTTT.